These 3 T cell receptor beta chains were all obtained from the same sample, sequenced in a study of cytomegalovirus exposure and HLA in healthy donors (dated 2017 in TCRdb). The library came from the immunoSEQ multiplex PCR assay. A mixture of 60 forward primers for TCR Vbeta segments and 13 reverse primers for TCR Jbeta segments was used in the multiplex PCR. TCRdb mirrors the immuneACCESS table, restricted to in-frame sequences. Some clones are absent from its copies; in checked studies, under half trace to an unresolved V gene, and the reason for the others is unknown. In this sample the table shows around 130,000 clones, around 85% of which occur a single time. Under 2% of the sample is taken by the ten largest. Sample: PBMCs. Every receptor here comes from a boy younger than 18 in good health and CMV-seronegative.

This clone is a singleton in its sample. The chain employs TRBV2 and TRBJ2-5; 7 positions agree with TRBD2. There are 15 residues in the CDR3. V lost 3 bases, J lost 2 bases, and 6 bases stayed unmatched. Germline V gene lookup returns CDR1 SNHLY and CDR2 FYNNEI. CDR3 residues: CASSELGGLQETQYF. The CDR3 DNA reads as TGTGCCAGCAGTGAGTTGGGAGGGTTACAAGAGACCCAGTACTTC.

CDR3 protein: CASLQRQGNTGELFF. CDR3 in DNA: TGTGCCAGCTTGCAAAGGCAGGGGAACACCGGGGAGCTGTTTTTT. The gene calls are TRBV18 and TRBJ2-2, with TRBD1 as a possible D gene (5 bases). Trimming removed 7 bases from V and 1 base from J, with 13 bases in between. Looked up from germline, CDR1 is KGHSH and CDR2 is LQKENI. This CDR3 comprises 15 residues.

The genes are TRBV9 and TRBJ1-2; 8 nucleotides align to TRBD1. J was trimmed by 6 bases and V by 7 bases; bases with no gene match: 5. This CDR3 spans 12 amino acids. Germline V CDR1 and CDR2: SGDLS, YYNGEE. Written as DNA, the CDR3 is TGTGCCAGCTTTGACAGGGGAAATGGCTACACCTTC. It specifies CASFDRGNGYTF.